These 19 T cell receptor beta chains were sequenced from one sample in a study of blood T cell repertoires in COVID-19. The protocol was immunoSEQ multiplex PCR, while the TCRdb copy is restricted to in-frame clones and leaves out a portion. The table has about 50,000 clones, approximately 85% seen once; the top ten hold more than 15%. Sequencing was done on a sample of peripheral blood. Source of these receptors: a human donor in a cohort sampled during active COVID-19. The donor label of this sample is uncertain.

CDR3 sequence reads: CASGTGPNEQFF. The CDR3 coding sequence is TGTGCCAGCGGTACAGGGCCCAATGAGCAGTTCTTC. V is TRBV2 and J is TRBJ2-1; a weak D match, TRBD1 (6 bases). Germline CDR1 is SNHLY and CDR2 is FYNNEI. The CDR3 is 12 amino acids. V was trimmed by 8 bases and J by 6 bases, leaving 11 bases between them.

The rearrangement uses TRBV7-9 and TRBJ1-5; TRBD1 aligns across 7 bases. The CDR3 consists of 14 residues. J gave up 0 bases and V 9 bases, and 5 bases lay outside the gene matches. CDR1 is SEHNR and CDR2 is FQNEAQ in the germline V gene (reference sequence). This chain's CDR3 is CASSGGNSNQPQHF. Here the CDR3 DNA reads TGTGCCAGTTCAGGGGGAAATAGCAATCAGCCCCAGCATTTT.

CDR3 residues: CASCDSLYNEQFF. The CDR3 DNA sequence: TGTGCCAGTTGTGATAGTCTCTACAATGAGCAGTTCTTC. The chain joins TRBV19 to TRBJ2-1; D not resolved. Germline loops: CDR1 LNHDA, CDR2 SQIVND (reference sequence). This CDR3 has 13 amino acids. Trimming stripped 8 bases from V and 3 bases from J, with 11 bases between.

The CDR3 region has the DNA TGTGCCAGCAGCCTATCCTACGAGCAGTACTTC. Translated: CASSLSYEQYF. J is TRBJ2-7 and V is TRBV7-2; no definite D call. The germline V gene encodes CDR1 SGHTA and CDR2 FQGNSA. The V gene lost 5 bases and the J gene lost 1 base, with 3 bases spanning the gap. The CDR3 totals 11 residues.

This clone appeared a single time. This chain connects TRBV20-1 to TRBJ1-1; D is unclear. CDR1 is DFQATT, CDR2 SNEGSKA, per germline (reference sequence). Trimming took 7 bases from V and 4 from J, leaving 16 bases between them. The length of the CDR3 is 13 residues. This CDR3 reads CSVSYSRGTEAFF. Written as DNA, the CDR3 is TGCAGTGTTAGTTATAGTCGCGGCACTGAAGCTTTCTTT.

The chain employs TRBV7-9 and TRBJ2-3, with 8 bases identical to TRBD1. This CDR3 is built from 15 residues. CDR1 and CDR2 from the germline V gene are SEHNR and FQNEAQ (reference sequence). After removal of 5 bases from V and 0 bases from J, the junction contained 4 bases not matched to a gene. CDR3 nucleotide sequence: TGTGCCAGCAGCCGACAGGGGCCTAGCACAGATACGCAGTATTTT. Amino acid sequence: CASSRQGPSTDTQYF.

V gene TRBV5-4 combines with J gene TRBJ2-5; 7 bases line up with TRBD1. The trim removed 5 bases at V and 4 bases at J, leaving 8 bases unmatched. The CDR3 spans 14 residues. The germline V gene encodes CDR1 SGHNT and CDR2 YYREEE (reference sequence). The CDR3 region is CASRIMGQRETQYF. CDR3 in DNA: TGTGCCAGCAGGATCATGGGACAGAGAGAGACCCAGTACTTC.

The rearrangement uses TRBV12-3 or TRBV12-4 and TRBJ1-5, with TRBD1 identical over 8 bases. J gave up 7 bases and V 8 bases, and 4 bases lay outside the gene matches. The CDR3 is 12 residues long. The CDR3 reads CASGQGMQPQHF. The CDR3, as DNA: TGTGCCAGCGGACAGGGCATGCAGCCCCAGCATTTT.

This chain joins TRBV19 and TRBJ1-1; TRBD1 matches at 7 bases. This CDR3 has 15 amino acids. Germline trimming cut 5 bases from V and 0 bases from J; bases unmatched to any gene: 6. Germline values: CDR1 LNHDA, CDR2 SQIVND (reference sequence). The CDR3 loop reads CASSPWTGLNTEAFF. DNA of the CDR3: TGTGCCAGTAGTCCGTGGACAGGACTGAACACTGAAGCTTTCTTT.

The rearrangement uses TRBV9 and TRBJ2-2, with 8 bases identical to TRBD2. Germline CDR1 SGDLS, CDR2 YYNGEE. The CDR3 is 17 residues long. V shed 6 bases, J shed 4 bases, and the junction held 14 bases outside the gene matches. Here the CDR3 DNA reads TGTGCCAGCAACCCCGCGGGGGCGGGGGGTGTCACCGGGGAGCTGTTTTTT. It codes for CASNPAGAGGVTGELFF. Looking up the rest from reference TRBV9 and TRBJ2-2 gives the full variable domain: DSGVTQTPKHLITATGQRVTLRCSPRSGDLSVYWYQQSLDQGLQFLIQYYNGEERAKGNILERFSAQQFPDLHSELNLSSLELGDSALYFCASNPAGAGGVTGELFFGEGSRLTVL.

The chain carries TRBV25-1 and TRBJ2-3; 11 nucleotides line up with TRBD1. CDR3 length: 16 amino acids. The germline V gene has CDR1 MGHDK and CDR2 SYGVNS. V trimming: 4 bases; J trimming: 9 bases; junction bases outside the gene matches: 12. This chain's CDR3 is CASSARRDRGRDTQYF. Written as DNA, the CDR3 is TGTGCCAGCAGTGCCAGGCGGGACAGGGGGAGGGACACGCAGTATTTT.

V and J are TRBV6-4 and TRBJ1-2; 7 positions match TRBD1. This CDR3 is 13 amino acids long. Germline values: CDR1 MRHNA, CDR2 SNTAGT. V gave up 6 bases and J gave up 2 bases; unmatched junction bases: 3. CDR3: CASSPDRNYGYTF. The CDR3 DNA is TGTGCCAGCAGCCCGGACAGGAACTATGGCTACACCTTC.

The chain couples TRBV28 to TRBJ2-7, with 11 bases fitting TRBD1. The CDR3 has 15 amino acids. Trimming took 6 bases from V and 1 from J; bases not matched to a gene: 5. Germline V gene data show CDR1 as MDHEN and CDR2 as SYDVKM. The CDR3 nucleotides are TGTGCCAGCAGGACCGGGACAGGGGGATCCTACGAGCAGTACTTC. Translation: CASRTGTGGSYEQYF.

CDR3 sequence (DNA): TGTGCCAGCAGCTTATCTGGGGAGGGGAGGGGCGAGACCCAGTACTTC. Translating gives CASSLSGEGRGETQYF. V usage is TRBV7-3 and J usage is TRBJ2-5, with TRBD2 matching 7 bases. The germline gives CDR1 SGHTA, CDR2 FQGTGA. This CDR3 comprises 16 residues. With V trimmed by 2 bases and J by 5 bases, 11 bases remained unmatched.

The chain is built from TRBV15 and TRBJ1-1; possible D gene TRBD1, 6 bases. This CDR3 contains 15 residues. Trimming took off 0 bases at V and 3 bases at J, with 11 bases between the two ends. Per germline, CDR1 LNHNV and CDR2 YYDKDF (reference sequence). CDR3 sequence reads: CATSRDLQGDTEAFF. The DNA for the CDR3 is TGTGCCACCAGCAGAGATCTACAGGGAGACACTGAAGCTTTCTTT. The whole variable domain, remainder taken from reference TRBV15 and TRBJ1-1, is DAMVIQNPRYQVTQFGKPVTLSCSQTLNHNVMYWYQQKSSQAPKLLFHYYDKDFNNEADTPDNFQSRRPNTSFCFLDIRSPGLGDTAMYLCATSRDLQGDTEAFFGQGTRLTVV.

For the CDR3, the DNA is TGTGCCAGCAGCGACGGGACAAGCTCCTACAATGAGCAGTTCTTC. Translated, it gives CASSDGTSSYNEQFF. The rearrangement uses TRBV5-6 and TRBJ2-1; D may be TRBD1 (6 bases). The CDR3 covers 15 residues. Looked up from germline, CDR1 is SGHDT and CDR2 is YYEEEE. V was pared by 4 bases and J by 0 bases, with 11 bases between.

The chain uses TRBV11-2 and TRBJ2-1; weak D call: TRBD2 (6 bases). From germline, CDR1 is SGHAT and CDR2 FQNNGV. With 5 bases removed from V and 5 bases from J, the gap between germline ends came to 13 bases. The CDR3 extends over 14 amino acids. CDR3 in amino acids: CASSLLPGDNEQFF. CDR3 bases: TGTGCCAGCAGCCTTCTTCCGGGGGACAATGAGCAGTTCTTC.

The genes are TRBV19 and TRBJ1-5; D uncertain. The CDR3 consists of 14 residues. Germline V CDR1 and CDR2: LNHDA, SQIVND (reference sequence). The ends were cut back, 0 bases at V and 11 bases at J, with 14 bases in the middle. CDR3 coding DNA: TGTGCCAGTAGTATAGACGGGTTTTCGGTCGCCCAGCATTTT. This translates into CASSIDGFSVAQHF.

The DNA of the CDR3 is TGTGCCAGCAGTTTAATAGCCGGAGGGACCGGAAACACCATATATTTT. This translates into CASSLIAGGTGNTIYF. This chain connects TRBV27 to TRBJ1-3; D might be TRBD1 (5 bases). This CDR3 is built from 16 residues. Germline V CDR1 and CDR2: MNHEY, SMNVEV (reference sequence). Trimming removed 2 bases from V and 4 bases from J, with 15 bases in between.